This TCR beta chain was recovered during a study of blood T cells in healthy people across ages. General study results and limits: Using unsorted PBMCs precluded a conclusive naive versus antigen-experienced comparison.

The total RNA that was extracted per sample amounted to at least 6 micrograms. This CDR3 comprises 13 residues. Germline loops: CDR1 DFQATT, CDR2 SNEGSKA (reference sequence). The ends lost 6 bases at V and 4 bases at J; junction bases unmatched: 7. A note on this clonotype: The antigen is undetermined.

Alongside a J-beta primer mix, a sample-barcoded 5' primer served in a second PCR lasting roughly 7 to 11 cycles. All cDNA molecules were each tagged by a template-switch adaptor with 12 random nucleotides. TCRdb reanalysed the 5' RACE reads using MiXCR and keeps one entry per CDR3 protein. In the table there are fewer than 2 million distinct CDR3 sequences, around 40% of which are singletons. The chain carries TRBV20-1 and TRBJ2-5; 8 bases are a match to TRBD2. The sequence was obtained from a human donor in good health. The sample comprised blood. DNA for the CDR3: TGCAGTGCGGGAGCGGGGGCCTTAGAGACCCAGTACTTC. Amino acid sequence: CSAGAGALETQYF.